These 32 T cell receptor beta chains were all obtained from the same sample, sequenced in a study of T-cell memory formation after mild COVID-19. A single record per CDR3 protein comes from TCRdb applying MiXCR to the 5' RACE reads. The sample includes about 4,900 distinct CDR3 sequences, 20% to 25% seen only once; the top ten take 2.2%. The material sequenced was PBMCs or a T cell subset sorted from them (not recorded which). These receptors came from an adult who had mild COVID-19 (a few samples of this study predate the infection). Cell type and time point are not known.

Judged by abundance, this clonotype is medium-sized. The rearrangement joins TRBV12-3 or TRBV12-4 to TRBJ1-3, with a weak D call TRBD1 (5 bases). Between the trimmed V and J ends, which lost 5 bases and 0 bases, there was a span of 14 bases. This CDR3 is 16 amino acids long. The CDR3 DNA follows: TGTGCCAGCAGTGTAGACAGACGCGACTCTGGAAACACCATATATTTT. The encoded protein is CASSVDRRDSGNTIYF.

This clonotype was picked up many times. The genes are TRBV5-6 and TRBJ1-2; 7 bases agree with TRBD1. Germline V gene sequence: CDR1 SGHDT, CDR2 YYEEEE. V shed 3 bases, J shed 5 bases, and the junction held 7 bases outside the gene matches. CDR3 length equals 14 residues. This chain's CDR3 is CASSWGTELYGYTF. DNA of the CDR3: TGTGCCAGCAGCTGGGGGACAGAGCTTTATGGCTACACCTTC. The full variable domain, its missing parts supplied by reference TRBV5-6 and TRBJ1-2, is DAGVTQSPTHLIKTRGQQVTLRCSPKSGHDTVSWYQQALGQGPQFIFQYYEEEERQRGNFPDRFSGHQFPNYSSELNVNALLLGDSALYLCASSWGTELYGYTFGSGTRLTVV.

This clonotype is classed as medium-sized. A junction boundary mismatches the germline segment, possibly from a read error. CDR3 coding DNA: TGTGCCAGCAGTACCCAGACAAGCGGGGGGGCGGTCTTC. Its protein is CASSTQTSGGAVF. The chain couples TRBV12-3 or TRBV12-4 to TRBJ2-1, with 10 positions matching TRBD2. The CDR3 runs to 13 residues.

This rearrangement joins TRBV24-1 to TRBJ2-3; D is undetermined. In germline, CDR1 is KGHDR, CDR2 SFDVKD. The CDR3 runs to 15 residues. Trimming left V 2 bases short and J 2 bases short, with 10 bases between. The CDR3 sequence: CATSDSRTTTDTQYF. The CDR3 DNA reads TGTGCCACCAGTGATTCCAGGACGACCACAGATACGCAGTATTTT.

By share, this clonotype ranks as medium-sized. This chain connects TRBV5-6 to TRBJ2-2; no reliable D call. Looked up from germline, CDR1 is SGHDT and CDR2 is YYEEEE. V lost 4 bases and J lost 8, with 15 bases in between. The CDR3 contains 14 residues. CDR3 loop: CASSKVHMPGELFF. In DNA, the CDR3 is TGTGCCAGCAGCAAAGTACACATGCCAGGGGAGCTGTTTTTT. The variable domain in full, completed from reference TRBV5-6 and TRBJ2-2, reads DAGVTQSPTHLIKTRGQQVTLRCSPKSGHDTVSWYQQALGQGPQFIFQYYEEEERQRGNFPDRFSGHQFPNYSSELNVNALLLGDSALYLCASSKVHMPGELFFGEGSRLTVL.

By sample fraction, this clonotype is medium-sized. The genes are TRBV4-3 and TRBJ2-1, with 10 bases aligning to TRBD2. The germline CDR1 and CDR2 sequences are LGHNA and YSLEER. With V trimmed by 1 base and J by 2 bases, 5 bases remained unmatched. The CDR3 loop spans 17 amino acids. Here the CDR3 DNA reads TGCGCCAGCAGCCAAGTCTCTAGCGGGGGAACCTACAATGAGCAGTTCTTC. Amino acid sequence: CASSQVSSGGTYNEQFF.

In its sample, this clonotype is medium-sized (0.01 to 0.1%). The chain carries TRBV6-1 and TRBJ1-1, with D possibly TRBD1 on 5 matching bases. CDR3 length: 11 residues. From germline, CDR1 is MNHNS and CDR2 SASEGT. Between the trimmed V and J ends, which lost 6 bases and 9 bases, there was a span of 11 bases. CDR3 sequence (DNA): TGTGCCAGCAGCCAACAGGTGAAAGCTTTCTTT. Translated, it gives CASSQQVKAFF.

This clonotype is judged medium-sized. The gene calls are TRBV29-1 and TRBJ2-1; D is tentatively TRBD1 or TRBD2 (5 bases each). The V and J ends lost 7 bases and 0 bases respectively, with 13 bases between them. The CDR3 is made up of 14 amino acids. CDR1 and CDR2 from the germline V gene are SQVTM and ANQGSEA. CDR3 protein: CSARDLRSYNEQFF. CDR3 bases: TGCAGCGCTAGGGACCTCCGCTCCTACAATGAGCAGTTCTTC.

In its sample, this clonotype is medium-sized. This chain joins TRBV2 and TRBJ1-2; D ambiguous. The CDR3 length is 11 residues. V was clipped by 3 bases and J by 5 bases, with 4 bases between them. Germline V gives CDR1 SNHLY, CDR2 FYNNEI. CDR3 in amino acids: CASSDLYGYTF. The CDR3 nucleotides read TGTGCCAGCAGTGACCTATATGGCTACACCTTC.

This clonotype is classed as medium-sized. The chain combines TRBV21-1 with TRBJ2-5; TRBD2 is the table's D call and was not checked against the DNA. TRBV21-1 is given as a pseudogene. The CDR3 is made up of 16 amino acids. This CDR3 is CASSKGLAGGRKTQYF. CDR3 DNA: TGTGCCAGCAGCAAAGGGTTAGCGGGGGGTCGGAAGACCCAGTACTTC.

In its sample, this clonotype is medium-sized. This chain uses TRBV6-5 with TRBJ1-2; maybe TRBD1 (5 bases). CDR3 length: 15 residues. CDR1 and CDR2 from the germline V gene are MNHEY and SVGAGI. Between the trimmed V and J ends, which lost 7 bases and 6 bases, there was a span of 21 bases. The CDR3 sequence: CASKFEGILGDGYTF. CDR3 coding DNA: TGTGCCAGCAAATTCGAGGGGATCTTAGGAGATGGCTACACCTTC.

This chain links TRBV12-3 or TRBV12-4 with TRBJ2-3; 7 nucleotides agree with TRBD2. Trimming at V came to 7 bases and at J to 3 bases, leaving 10 bases not matched to a gene. The CDR3 has 15 amino acids. The CDR3 is CASTPGAGTTDTQYF. The CDR3 DNA follows: TGTGCCAGCACCCCGGGAGCGGGAACGACAGATACGCAGTATTTT.

V and J are TRBV29-1 and TRBJ2-1, with D perhaps TRBD2 (7 bases). Germline V gene lookup returns CDR1 SQVTM and CDR2 ANQGSEA. V was cut by 3 bases and J by 8 bases, with 23 bases left in between. This CDR3 is built from 16 residues. CDR3 residues: CSVEDAGADGSDEQFF. The CDR3 coding sequence is TGCAGCGTTGAGGACGCGGGGGCCGATGGTTCAGATGAGCAGTTCTTC.

This clonotype is labeled as medium-sized (0.01 to 0.1%). The chain joins TRBV29-1 to TRBJ2-7; D perhaps matches TRBD1 (6 bases). This CDR3 comprises 13 residues. The V and J ends lost 6 bases and 3 bases respectively, with 15 bases between them. The germline gives CDR1 SQVTM, CDR2 ANQGSEA. The CDR3 spells CSVTTGISYEQYF. The CDR3 nucleotides are TGCAGCGTCACAACAGGGATCAGCTACGAGCAGTACTTC.

This clonotype is medium-sized within its sample. The chain uses TRBV4-3 and TRBJ2-1; 10 nucleotides align to TRBD2. J lost 9 bases, V lost 1 base, and 6 bases had no gene match. The CDR3 runs to 15 residues. The germline V gene has CDR1 LGHNA and CDR2 YSLEER. The CDR3 loop is CASSQVLAGGSEQFF. CDR3 coding DNA: TGCGCCAGCAGCCAAGTTTTAGCGGGGGGAAGTGAGCAGTTCTTC.

The chain joins TRBV12-3 or TRBV12-4 to TRBJ2-5; D may be TRBD1 (6 bases). This CDR3 comprises 13 residues. V was pared by 7 bases and J by 13 bases, with 22 bases between. The CDR3 nucleotides are TGTGCCAGCACCGTCTCAGGGGCGGCAGGGATGTACTTC. The encoded protein is CASTVSGAAGMYF.

The rearrangement uses TRBV7-2 and TRBJ2-1; the D call may be TRBD1 or TRBD2 (6 bases each). The CDR3 sequence is 16 residues long. In germline, CDR1 is SGHTA, CDR2 FQGNSA. V was shortened by 5 bases and J by 3 bases, with 17 bases between the two germline ends. The CDR3 here is CASSPSGQGLYNEQFF. The CDR3 bases are TGTGCCAGCAGCCCGAGCGGGCAGGGGCTCTACAATGAGCAGTTCTTC.

This clonotype has ten or more counts. The chain has TRBV5-1 and TRBJ2-1, with D perhaps TRBD1 (5 bases). The germline V gene has CDR1 SGHRS and CDR2 YFSETQ. The CDR3 has 14 residues. V was pared by 4 bases and J by 2 bases, with 10 bases between. The CDR3: CASSPDTTYNEQFF. The CDR3 region has the DNA TGCGCCAGCAGCCCGGACACAACCTACAATGAGCAGTTCTTC.

The chain uses TRBV3-1 and TRBJ2-5, with D maybe TRBD1 (6 bases). With 5 bases removed from V and 0 bases from J, the gap between germline ends came to 10 bases. There are 14 residues in the CDR3. The germline V gene encodes CDR1 LGHDT and CDR2 YNNKEL (reference sequence). The CDR3 region is CASSFQGYQETQYF. Written as DNA, the CDR3 is TGTGCCAGCAGCTTCCAGGGGTACCAAGAGACCCAGTACTTC.

By proportion, this clonotype is large. The gene calls are TRBV5-1 and TRBJ2-7; TRBD1 agrees at 8 bases. CDR1 and CDR2 from the germline V gene are SGHRS and YFSETQ. The CDR3 is made up of 14 amino acids. The chain's CDR3 is CASSLTSGTGTLFV. The CDR3 DNA follows: TGCGCCAGCAGCTTGACCTCCGGGACAGGCACATTGTTCGTC.

This clonotype counts as medium-sized (0.01 to 0.1%). V usage is TRBV11-2 and J usage is TRBJ2-1; 7 bases are shared with TRBD1. Trimming at V came to 6 bases and at J to 6 bases, leaving 11 bases not matched to a gene. The CDR3 totals 15 residues. Germline assignment: CDR1 SGHAT and CDR2 FQNNGV. CDR3 nucleotides: TGTGCCAGCAGAACTACAGGGGACGCCGCCAATGAGCAGTTCTTC. This gives the protein CASRTTGDAANEQFF.

This clonotype is deemed medium-sized. The gene calls are TRBV4-1 and TRBJ2-7, with D possibly TRBD1 on 5 matching bases. This CDR3 has 15 residues. Trimming took 3 bases from V and 7 from J, leaving 19 bases between them. Germline V gene lookup returns CDR1 MGHRA and CDR2 YSYEKL. Written as DNA, the CDR3 is TGCGCCAGCAGCCATCCCCACGGGTCCAGGGATGAGCAGTACTTC. This sequence encodes CASSHPHGSRDEQYF.

This clonotype is termed medium-sized. In nucleotides, the CDR3 is TGTGCCAGCAGTTACTCGAAGTTAGACATCGGGACCCAGTACTTC. This sequence encodes CASSYSKLDIGTQYF. The V call is TRBV6-5, the J call TRBJ2-5; D not certain. CDR3 length equals 15 residues. The ends were cut back, 0 bases at V and 7 bases at J, with 15 bases in the middle. Germline CDR1 MNHEY, CDR2 SVGAGI.

This clonotype is medium-sized by share. This chain uses TRBV10-3 with TRBJ1-2, with 9 bases aligning to TRBD1. Germline loops: CDR1 ENHRY, CDR2 SYGVKD. V lost 7 bases and J lost 4; bases outside the gene matches: 4. CDR3 length: 13 amino acids. This CDR3 is CAITPTGGYGYTF. In DNA, the CDR3 is TGTGCCATCACTCCGACAGGGGGCTATGGCTACACCTTC.

By sample share, this clonotype is medium-sized. J is TRBJ2-5 and V is TRBV10-3; D perhaps matches TRBD1 (5 bases). The CDR3 is 13 residues long. V was clipped by 2 bases and J by 4 bases, with 8 bases between them. CDR1 ENHRY and CDR2 SYGVKD come from the germline V gene. The CDR3 DNA is TGTGCCATCAGTGAGGATAGGGGAGAGACCCAGTACTTC. Translating it yields CAISEDRGETQYF.

This clonotype is medium-sized in the sample. This sequence joins TRBV6-5 and TRBJ1-5, with TRBD1 as a possible D gene (5 bases). CDR3 length equals 14 residues. Trimming removed 5 bases from V and 7 bases from J, with 15 bases in between. Germline CDR1 reads MNHEY; CDR2 reads SVGAGI. The CDR3 loop is CASSRLGQGQPQHF. In DNA form, the CDR3 reads TGTGCCAGCAGTCGCTTGGGGCAGGGCCAGCCCCAGCATTTT.

By proportion, this clonotype is medium-sized. This sequence joins TRBV20-1 and TRBJ1-5, with D unclear. Germline V gives CDR1 DFQATT, CDR2 SNEGSKA (reference sequence). V was pared by 6 bases and J by 0 bases, with 18 bases between. This CDR3 has 16 amino acids. The DNA of the CDR3 is TGCAGTGCCACCCCGCAGAATTCTTATAGCAATCAGCCCCAGCATTTT. Protein: CSATPQNSYSNQPQHF.

This clonotype is classed as medium-sized (0.01 to 0.1%). The chain recombines TRBV4-1 with TRBJ1-2; TRBD1 matches at 9 bases. The germline V gene has CDR1 MGHRA and CDR2 YSYEKL. The CDR3 runs 17 residues. Trimming cost V 4 bases and J 2 bases; bases outside gene matches: 11. The CDR3 DNA is TGCGCCAGCAGCCGCCGGGACAGGGACTTAACGAACTATGGCTACACCTTC. Protein sequence: CASSRRDRDLTNYGYTF.

By frequency in the sample, this clonotype is medium-sized. The V gene is TRBV5-1, the J gene TRBJ2-3, with 10 bases aligning to TRBD1. This CDR3 contains 14 residues. The V segment lost 3 bases and the J segment 4 bases; nucleotides outside the gene matches: 2. Germline lookup yields CDR1 SGHRS and CDR2 YFSETQ. The CDR3 DNA reads as TGCGCCAGCAGCTCGGGGACAGGGGCAGATACGCAGTATTTT. The encoded protein is CASSSGTGADTQYF.

The chain's CDR3 is CASSISPGETQYF. The CDR3 bases are TGCGCCAGCAGCATCAGTCCAGGGGAGACCCAGTACTTC. The J gene is TRBJ2-5, the V gene TRBV5-1; TRBD1 might be the D (5 bases). Germline V CDR1 and CDR2: SGHRS, YFSETQ. This CDR3 region has 13 residues. V shed 4 bases and J shed 5 bases, with 12 bases lying between them. Supplemented by reference TRBV5-1 and TRBJ2-5, the full variable domain reads KAGVTQTPRYLIKTRGQQVTLSCSPISGHRSVSWYQQTPGQGLQFLFEYFSETQRNKGNFPGRFSGRQFSNSRSEMNVSTLELGDSALYLCASSISPGETQYFGPGTRLLVL.

This clonotype is medium-sized in the sample. The rearrangement links TRBV6-2 or TRBV6-3 to TRBJ2-7; 8 nucleotides align to TRBD1. The V segment lost 0 bases and the J segment 0 bases; nucleotides outside the gene matches: 4. CDR1 and CDR2 (germline): MNHEY, SVGEGT. The CDR3 consists of 16 residues. Here the CDR3 DNA reads TGTGCCAGCAGTTACTCTGGGGGACAGGTCTCCTACGAGCAGTACGTC. Translation gives CASSYSGGQVSYEQYV.

This clonotype showed up many times. The chain has TRBV29-1 and TRBJ1-4; 9 nucleotides align to TRBD1. CDR3 length: 14 residues. V shed 6 bases, J shed 5 bases, and the junction held 7 bases outside the gene matches. The germline V gene has CDR1 SQVTM and CDR2 ANQGSEA. The CDR3 loop reads CSVAGTGSNEKLFF. The CDR3 nucleotides are TGCAGCGTCGCCGGGACAGGGTCGAATGAAAAACTGTTTTTT.